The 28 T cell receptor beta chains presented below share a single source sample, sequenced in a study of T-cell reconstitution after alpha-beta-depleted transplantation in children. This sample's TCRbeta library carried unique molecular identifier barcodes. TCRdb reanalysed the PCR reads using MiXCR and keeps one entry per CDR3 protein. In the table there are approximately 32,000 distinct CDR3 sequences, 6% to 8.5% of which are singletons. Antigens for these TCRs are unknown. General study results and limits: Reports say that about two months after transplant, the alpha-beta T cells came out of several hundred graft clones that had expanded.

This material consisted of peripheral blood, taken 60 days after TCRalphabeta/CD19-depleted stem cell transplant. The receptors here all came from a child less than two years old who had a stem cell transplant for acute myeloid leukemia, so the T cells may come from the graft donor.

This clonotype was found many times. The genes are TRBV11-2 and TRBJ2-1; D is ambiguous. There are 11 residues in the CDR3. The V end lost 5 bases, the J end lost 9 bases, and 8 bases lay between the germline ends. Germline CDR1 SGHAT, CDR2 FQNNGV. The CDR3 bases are TGTGCCAGCAGCCCCGGCCGTGAGCAGTTCTTC. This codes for CASSPGREQFF.

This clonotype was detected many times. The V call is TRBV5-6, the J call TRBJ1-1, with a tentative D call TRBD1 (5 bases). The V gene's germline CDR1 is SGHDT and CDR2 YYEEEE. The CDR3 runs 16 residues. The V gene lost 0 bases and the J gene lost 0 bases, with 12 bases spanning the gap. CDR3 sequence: CASSLVGGIMNTEAFF. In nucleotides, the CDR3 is TGTGCCAGCAGCTTGGTTGGGGGTATCATGAACACTGAAGCTTTCTTT.

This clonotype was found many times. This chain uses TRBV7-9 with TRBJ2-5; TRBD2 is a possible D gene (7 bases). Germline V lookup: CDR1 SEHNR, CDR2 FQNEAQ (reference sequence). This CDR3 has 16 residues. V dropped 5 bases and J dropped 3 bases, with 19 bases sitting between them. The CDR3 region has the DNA TGTGCCAGCAGCCCAAAGGGGGGGGCAGCTAAAGAGACCCAGTACTTC. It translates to CASSPKGGAAKETQYF.

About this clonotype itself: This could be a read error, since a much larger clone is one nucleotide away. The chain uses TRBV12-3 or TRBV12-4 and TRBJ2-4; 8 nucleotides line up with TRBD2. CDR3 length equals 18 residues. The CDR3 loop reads CACSFASGSSLAKNIQYF. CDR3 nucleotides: TGTGCCTGCAGTTTTGCTAGCGGGTCTTCTCTAGCCAAAAACATTCAGTACTTC.

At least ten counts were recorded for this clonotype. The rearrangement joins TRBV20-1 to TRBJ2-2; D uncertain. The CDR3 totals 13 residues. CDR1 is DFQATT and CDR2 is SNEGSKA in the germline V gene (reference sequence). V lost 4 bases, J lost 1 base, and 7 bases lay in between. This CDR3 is CSATRQNTGELFF. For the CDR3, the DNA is TGCAGTGCTACCAGACAGAACACCGGGGAGCTGTTTTTT.

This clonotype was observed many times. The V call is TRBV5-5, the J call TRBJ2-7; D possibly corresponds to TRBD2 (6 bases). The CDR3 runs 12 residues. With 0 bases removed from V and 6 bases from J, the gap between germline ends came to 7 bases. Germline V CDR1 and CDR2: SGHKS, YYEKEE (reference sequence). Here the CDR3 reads CASSLEEGEQYF. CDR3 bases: TGTGCCAGCAGCTTGGAGGAGGGCGAGCAGTACTTC.

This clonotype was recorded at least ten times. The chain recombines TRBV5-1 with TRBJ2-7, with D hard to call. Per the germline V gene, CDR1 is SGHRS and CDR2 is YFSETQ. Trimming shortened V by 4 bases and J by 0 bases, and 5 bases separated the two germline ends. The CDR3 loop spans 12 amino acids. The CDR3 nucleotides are TGCGCCAGCAGCGTCAGCTCCTACGAGCAGTACTTC. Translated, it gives CASSVSSYEQYF.

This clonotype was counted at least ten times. In nucleotides, the CDR3 is TGCGCCAGCAGCTTGATCCCAGGGTTAGGGGTTAACACTGAAGCTTTCTTT. It codes for CASSLIPGLGVNTEAFF. The chain has TRBV5-1 and TRBJ1-1, with a possible D match to TRBD1 (5 bases). V was pared by 1 base and J by 2 bases, with 18 bases between. The CDR3 spans 17 residues. Per germline, CDR1 SGHRS and CDR2 YFSETQ.

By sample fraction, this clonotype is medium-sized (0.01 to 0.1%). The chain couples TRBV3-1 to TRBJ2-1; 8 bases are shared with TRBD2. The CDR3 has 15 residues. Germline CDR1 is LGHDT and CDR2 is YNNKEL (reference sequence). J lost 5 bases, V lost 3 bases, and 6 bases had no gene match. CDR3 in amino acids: CASSQGGGRNNEQFF. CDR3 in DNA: TGTGCCAGCAGCCAGGGCGGCGGGAGGAACAATGAGCAGTTCTTC.

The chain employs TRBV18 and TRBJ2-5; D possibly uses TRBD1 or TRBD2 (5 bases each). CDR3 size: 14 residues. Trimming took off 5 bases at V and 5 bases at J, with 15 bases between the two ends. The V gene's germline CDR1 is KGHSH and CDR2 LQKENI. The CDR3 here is CASSSSTGRETQYF. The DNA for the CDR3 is TGTGCCAGCTCATCATCGACGGGACGGGAGACCCAGTACTTC.

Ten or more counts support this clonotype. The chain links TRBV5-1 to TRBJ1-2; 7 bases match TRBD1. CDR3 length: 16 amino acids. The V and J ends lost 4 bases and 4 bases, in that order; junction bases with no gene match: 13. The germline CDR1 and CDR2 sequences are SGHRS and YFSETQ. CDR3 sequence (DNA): TGCGCCAGCAGCGGCCGGGACAGAGGCCCGTTCTATGGCTACACCTTC. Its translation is CASSGRDRGPFYGYTF.

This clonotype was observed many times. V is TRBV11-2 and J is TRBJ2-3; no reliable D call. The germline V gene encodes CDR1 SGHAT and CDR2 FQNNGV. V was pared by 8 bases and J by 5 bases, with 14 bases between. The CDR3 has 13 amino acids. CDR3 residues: CASRQIGKDTQYF. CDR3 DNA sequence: TGTGCCAGCCGGCAGATAGGGAAAGATACGCAGTATTTT.

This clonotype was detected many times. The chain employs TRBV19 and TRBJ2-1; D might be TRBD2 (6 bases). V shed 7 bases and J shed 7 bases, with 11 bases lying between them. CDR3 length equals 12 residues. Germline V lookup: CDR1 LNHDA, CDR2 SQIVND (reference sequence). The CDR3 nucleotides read TGTGCCAGTACCTTGGGGAGGAATGAGCAGTTCTTC. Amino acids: CASTLGRNEQFF.

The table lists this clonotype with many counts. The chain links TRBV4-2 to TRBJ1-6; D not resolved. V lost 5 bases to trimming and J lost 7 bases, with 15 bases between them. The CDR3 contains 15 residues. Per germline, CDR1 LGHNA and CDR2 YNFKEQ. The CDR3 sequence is CASSKSGIGNSPLHF. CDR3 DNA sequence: TGTGCCAGCAGCAAATCCGGGATCGGAAATTCACCCCTCCACTTT.

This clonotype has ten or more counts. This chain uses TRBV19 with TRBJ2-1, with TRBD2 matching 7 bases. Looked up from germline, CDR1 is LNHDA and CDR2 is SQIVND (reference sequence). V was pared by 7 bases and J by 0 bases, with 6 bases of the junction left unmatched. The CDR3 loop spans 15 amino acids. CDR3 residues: CASTWGGDSYNEQFF. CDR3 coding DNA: TGTGCCAGTACCTGGGGGGGGGACTCCTACAATGAGCAGTTCTTC.

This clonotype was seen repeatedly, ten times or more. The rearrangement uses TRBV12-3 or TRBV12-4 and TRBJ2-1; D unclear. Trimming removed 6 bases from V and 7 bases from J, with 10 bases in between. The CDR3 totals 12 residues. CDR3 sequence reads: CASSANRNEQFF. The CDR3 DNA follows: TGTGCCAGCAGCGCCAACCGGAATGAGCAGTTCTTC.

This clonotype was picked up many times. CDR3 coding DNA: TGTGCCAGTAGTAGAGGAGACAGAGAGACCCAGTACTTC. Translation gives CASSRGDRETQYF. The gene calls are TRBV19 and TRBJ2-5, with D possibly being TRBD1 (5 bases). CDR1 and CDR2 (germline): LNHDA, SQIVND (reference sequence). There are 13 residues in the CDR3. V lost 4 bases, J lost 4 bases, and 10 bases lay in between.

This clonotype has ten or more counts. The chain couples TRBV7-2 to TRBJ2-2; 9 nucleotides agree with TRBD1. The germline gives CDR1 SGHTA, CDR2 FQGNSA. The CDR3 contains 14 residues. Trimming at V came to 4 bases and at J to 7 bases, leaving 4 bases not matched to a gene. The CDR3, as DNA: TGTGCCAGCAGCTGGGACAGGGCGGTCGGGGAGCTGTTTTTT. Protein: CASSWDRAVGELFF.

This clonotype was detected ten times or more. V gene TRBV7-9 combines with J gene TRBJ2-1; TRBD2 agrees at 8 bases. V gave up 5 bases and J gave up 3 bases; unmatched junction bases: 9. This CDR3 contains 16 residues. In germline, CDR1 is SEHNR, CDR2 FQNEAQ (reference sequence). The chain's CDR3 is CASSRGGAGLYNEQFF. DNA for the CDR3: TGTGCCAGCAGCCGGGGGGGAGCGGGACTCTACAATGAGCAGTTCTTC.

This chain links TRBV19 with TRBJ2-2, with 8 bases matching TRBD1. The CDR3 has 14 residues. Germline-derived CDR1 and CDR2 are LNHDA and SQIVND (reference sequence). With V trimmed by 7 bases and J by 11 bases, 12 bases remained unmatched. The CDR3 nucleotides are TGTGCCAGTACCACTCAGGGGGCGTTAACAGAGCTGTTTTTT. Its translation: CASTTQGALTELFF.

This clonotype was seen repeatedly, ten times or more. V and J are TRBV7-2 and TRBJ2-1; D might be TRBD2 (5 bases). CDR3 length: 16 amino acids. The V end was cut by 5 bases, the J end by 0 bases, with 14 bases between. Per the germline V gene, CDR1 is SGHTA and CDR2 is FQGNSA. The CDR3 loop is CASSTNGKGSYNEQFF. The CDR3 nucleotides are TGTGCCAGCAGCACTAACGGGAAGGGCTCCTACAATGAGCAGTTCTTC.

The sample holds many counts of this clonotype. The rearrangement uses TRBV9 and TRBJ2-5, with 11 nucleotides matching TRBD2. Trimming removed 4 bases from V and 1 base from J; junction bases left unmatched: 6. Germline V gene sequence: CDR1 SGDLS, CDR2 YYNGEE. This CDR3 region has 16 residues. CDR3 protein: CASSFGTSGVQETQYF. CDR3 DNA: TGTGCCAGCAGCTTTGGGACTAGCGGAGTCCAAGAGACCCAGTACTTC.

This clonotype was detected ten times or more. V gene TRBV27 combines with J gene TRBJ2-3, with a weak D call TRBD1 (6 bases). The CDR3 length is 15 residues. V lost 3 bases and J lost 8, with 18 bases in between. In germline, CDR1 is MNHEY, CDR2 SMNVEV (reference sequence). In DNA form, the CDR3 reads TGTGCCAGCAGTTTCCTACCGACAGGCAACGGTACGCAGTATTTT. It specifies CASSFLPTGNGTQYF.

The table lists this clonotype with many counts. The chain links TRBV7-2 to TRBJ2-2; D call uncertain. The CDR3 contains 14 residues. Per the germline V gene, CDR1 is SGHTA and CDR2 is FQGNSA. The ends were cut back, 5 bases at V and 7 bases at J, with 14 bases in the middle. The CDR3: CASSPNQWGGELFF. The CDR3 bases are TGTGCCAGCAGCCCGAACCAGTGGGGCGGGGAGCTGTTTTTT.

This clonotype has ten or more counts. This CDR3 reads CSVGQGNRNQPQHF. The CDR3, as DNA: TGCAGCGTGGGACAGGGGAATCGCAATCAGCCCCAGCATTTT. The V and J genes are TRBV29-1 and TRBJ1-5, with TRBD1 identical over 10 bases. CDR1 SQVTM and CDR2 ANQGSEA come from the germline V gene. The CDR3 is made up of 14 amino acids. V lost 6 bases and J lost 2; bases outside the gene matches: 4.

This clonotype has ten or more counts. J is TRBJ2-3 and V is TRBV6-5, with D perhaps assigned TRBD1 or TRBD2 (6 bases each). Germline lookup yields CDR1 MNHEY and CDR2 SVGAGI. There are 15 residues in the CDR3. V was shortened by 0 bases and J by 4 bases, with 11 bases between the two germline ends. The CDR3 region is CASSYSTRGSDTQYF. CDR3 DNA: TGTGCCAGCAGTTACTCGACTAGGGGGTCAGATACGCAGTATTTT.

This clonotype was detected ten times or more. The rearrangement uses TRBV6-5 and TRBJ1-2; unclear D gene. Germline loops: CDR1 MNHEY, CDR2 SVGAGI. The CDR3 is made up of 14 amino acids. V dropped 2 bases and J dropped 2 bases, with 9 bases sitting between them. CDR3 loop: CASSYDRLNYGYTF. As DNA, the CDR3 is TGTGCCAGCAGTTACGATCGACTGAACTATGGCTACACCTTC.

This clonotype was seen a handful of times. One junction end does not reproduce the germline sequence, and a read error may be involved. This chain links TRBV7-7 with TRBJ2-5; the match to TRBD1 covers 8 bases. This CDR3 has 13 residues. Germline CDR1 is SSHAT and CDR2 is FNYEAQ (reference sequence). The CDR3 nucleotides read TGTGCTAGCAGCCACAGGGGGCAAGAGACCCAGTACTTC. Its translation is CASSHRGQETQYF.